The sequence of this TCR beta chain was determined in a study of technical replicates of blood from a few donors. The data were produced by immunoSEQ multiplex PCR, yet TCRdb's version contains in-frame clones alone and is incomplete. Of about 75,000 clones listed, 95% to 98% were seen once; the top ten hold about 0.29%. This clone was detected once. The germline gives CDR1 SEHNR, CDR2 FQNEAQ (reference sequence). Losses at the gene ends were 4 bases for V and 2 bases for J; bases not matched to a gene: 8. This CDR3 contains 16 residues. This chain joins TRBV7-9 and TRBJ2-7; TRBD2 matches 10 bases. Sequenced material: T cells isolated from PBMCs. The receptor was isolated from a human donor in good health. CDR3 in DNA: TGTGCCAGCAGCTACCCGGAAGCGGGGGGGACCTACGAGCAGTACTTC. The encoded protein is CASSYPEAGGTYEQYF.